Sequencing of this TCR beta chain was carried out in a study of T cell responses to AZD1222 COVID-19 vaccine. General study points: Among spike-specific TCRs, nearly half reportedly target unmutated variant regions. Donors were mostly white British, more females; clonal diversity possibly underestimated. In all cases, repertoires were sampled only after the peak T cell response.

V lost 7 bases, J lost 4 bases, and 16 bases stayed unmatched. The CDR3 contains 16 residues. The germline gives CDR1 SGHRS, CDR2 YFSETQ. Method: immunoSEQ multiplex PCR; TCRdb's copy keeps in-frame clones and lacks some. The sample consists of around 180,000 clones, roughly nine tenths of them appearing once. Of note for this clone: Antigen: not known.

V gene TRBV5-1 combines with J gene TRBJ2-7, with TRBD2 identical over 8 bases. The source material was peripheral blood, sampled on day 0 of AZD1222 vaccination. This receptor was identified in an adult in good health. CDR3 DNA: TGCGCCAGCGTGACTAGCGTCAAGATCCCTCCTTACGAGCAGTACTTC. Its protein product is CASVTSVKIPPYEQYF. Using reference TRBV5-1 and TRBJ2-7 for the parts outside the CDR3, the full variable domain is KAGVTQTPRYLIKTRGQQVTLSCSPISGHRSVSWYQQTPGQGLQFLFEYFSETQRNKGNFPGRFSGRQFSNSRSEMNVSTLELGDSALYLCASVTSVKIPPYEQYFGPGTRLTVT.